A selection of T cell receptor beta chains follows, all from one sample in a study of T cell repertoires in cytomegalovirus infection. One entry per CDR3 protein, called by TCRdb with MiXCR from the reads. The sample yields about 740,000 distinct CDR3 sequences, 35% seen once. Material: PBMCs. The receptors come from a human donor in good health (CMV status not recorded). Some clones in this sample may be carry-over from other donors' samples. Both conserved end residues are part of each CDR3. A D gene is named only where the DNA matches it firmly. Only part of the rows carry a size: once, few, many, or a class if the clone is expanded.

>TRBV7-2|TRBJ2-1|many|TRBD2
TGTGCCAGCAGCTTTCCAATCGGGACAGGGTCACTAGCGGGAGTCTCTGAGCAGTTCTTC
CASSFPIGTGSLAGVSEQFF
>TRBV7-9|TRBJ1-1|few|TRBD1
TGTGCCAGCAGCAAACAGGGGGGCACTGAAGCTTTCTTT
CASSKQGGTEAFF
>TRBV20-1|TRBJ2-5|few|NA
TGCAGTGCTAGTCTAGCGCAAACCCAGTACTTC
CSASLAQTQYF
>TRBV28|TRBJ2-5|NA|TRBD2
TGTGCCAGCAGTTTTAGTCTGGCGGGAGGAGAGACCCAGTACTTC
CASSFSLAGGETQYF
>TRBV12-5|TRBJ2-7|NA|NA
TGTGCTAGTGCCCTCGACAGCACCTACGAGCAGTACTTC
CASALDSTYEQYF
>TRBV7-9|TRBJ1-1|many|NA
TGTGCCAGCACGACAGGATCGATAAACACTGAAGCTTTCTTT
CASTTGSINTEAFF
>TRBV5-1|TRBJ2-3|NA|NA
TGCGCCAGCAGCTTGTATGGCTTACCCACAGATACGCAGTATTTT
CASSLYGLPTDTQYF
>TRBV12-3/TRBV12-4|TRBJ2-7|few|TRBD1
TGTGCCAGCAGCTCGGGACAGGGTAGGCAGGGGCAGTACTTC
CASSSGQGRQGQYF
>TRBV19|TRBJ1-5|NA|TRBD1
TGTGCCAGTAGTCCCCGGACAGGCTATCTTCAGCCCCAGCATTTT
CASSPRTGYLQPQHF
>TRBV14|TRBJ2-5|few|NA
TGTGCCAGCAGCCAGAAGGGGGTGGTTGCAGAGACCCAGTACTTC
CASSQKGVVAETQYF
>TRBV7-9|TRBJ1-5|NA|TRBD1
TGTGCCAGCAGCCCCCAGGGGGCCATTGATCAGCCCCAGCATTTT
CASSPQGAIDQPQHF
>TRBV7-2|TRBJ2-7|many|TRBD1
TGTGCCAGCAGCTGGGGACAGGGCTACGAGCAGTACTTC
CASSWGQGYEQYF
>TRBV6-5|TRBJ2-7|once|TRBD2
TGTGCCAGCAGGCTGAAATCGGGACTAGCTGACGAGCAGTACTTC
CASRLKSGLADEQYF
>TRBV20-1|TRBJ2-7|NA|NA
TGCAGTGCTAGCGGCGACAGAGGCTACGAGCAGTACTTC
CSASGDRGYEQYF
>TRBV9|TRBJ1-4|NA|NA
TGTGCCAGCAGCGTGAGGGGCAGGAGCAATGAAAAACTGTTTTTT
CASSVRGRSNEKLFF
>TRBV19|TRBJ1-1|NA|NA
TGTGCCAGTAGTGTGCTACAGGTTTCCCCTCGCGGCACTGAAGCTTTCTTT
CASSVLQVSPRGTEAFF
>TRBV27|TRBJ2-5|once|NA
TGTGCCAGCAGCCCAGGAGCTAGCAACCAAGAGACCCAGTACTTC
CASSPGASNQETQYF
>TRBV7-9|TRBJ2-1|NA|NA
TGTGCCAGCAGCTTAGGATGGGCGGGAAGCCGGAACAATGAGCAGTTCTTC
CASSLGWAGSRNNEQFF
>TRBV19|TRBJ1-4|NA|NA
TGTGCCAGTACCTCCGCCGGGGCAACTAATGAAAAACTGTTTTTT
CASTSAGATNEKLFF
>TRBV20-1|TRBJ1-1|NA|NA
TGCAGTGCCTTAGGACTGACGAACACTGAAGCTTTCTTT
CSALGLTNTEAFF
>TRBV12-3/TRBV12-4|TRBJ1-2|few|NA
TGTGCCAGCAGTTTCGGCAGGGCCGATGGCTACACCTTC
CASSFGRADGYTF
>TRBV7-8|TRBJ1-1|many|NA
TGTGCCAGCAGCTTAGATGGGGGGTCCCACGGATACACTGAAGCTTTCTTT
CASSLDGGSHGYTEAFF
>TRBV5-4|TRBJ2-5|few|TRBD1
TGTGCCAGCAGCCAGGGGACAGGGAAGGGAGAGACCCAGTACTTC
CASSQGTGKGETQYF